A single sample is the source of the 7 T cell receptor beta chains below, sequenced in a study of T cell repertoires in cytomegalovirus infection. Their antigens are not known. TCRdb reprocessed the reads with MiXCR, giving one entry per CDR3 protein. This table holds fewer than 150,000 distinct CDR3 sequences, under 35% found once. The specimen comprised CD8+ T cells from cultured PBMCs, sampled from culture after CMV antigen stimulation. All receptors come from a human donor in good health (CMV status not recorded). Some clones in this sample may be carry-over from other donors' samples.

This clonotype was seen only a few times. The CDR3 spells CASSMGGLGGTEAFF. Written as DNA, the CDR3 is TGTGCCAGTAGTATGGGGGGCCTGGGCGGGACTGAAGCTTTCTTT. The V call is TRBV19, the J call TRBJ1-1; tentative D call: TRBD1 (6 bases). Germline V CDR1 and CDR2: LNHDA, SQIVND (reference sequence). V was clipped by 3 bases and J by 5 bases, with 16 bases between them. This CDR3 comprises 15 residues. Looking up the rest from reference TRBV19 and TRBJ1-1 gives the full variable domain: DGGITQSPKYLFRKEGQNVTLSCEQNLNHDAMYWYRQDPGQGLRLIYYSQIVNDFQKGDIAEGYSVSREKKESFPLTVTSAQKNPTAFYLCASSMGGLGGTEAFFGQGTRLTVV.

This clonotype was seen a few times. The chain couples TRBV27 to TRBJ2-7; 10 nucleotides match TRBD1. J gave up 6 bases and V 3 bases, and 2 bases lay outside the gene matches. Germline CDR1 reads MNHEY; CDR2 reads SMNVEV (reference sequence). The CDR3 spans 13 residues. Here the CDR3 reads CASSFGTGAEQYF. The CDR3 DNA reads TGTGCCAGCAGTTTTGGGACAGGGGCCGAGCAGTACTTC.

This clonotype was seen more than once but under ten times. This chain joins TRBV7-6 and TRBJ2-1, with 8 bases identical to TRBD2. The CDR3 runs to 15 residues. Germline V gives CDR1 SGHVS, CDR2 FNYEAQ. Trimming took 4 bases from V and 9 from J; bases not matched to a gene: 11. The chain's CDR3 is CASSSDGGGFSEQFF. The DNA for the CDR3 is TGTGCCAGCAGCTCCGACGGCGGGGGGTTCAGTGAGCAGTTCTTC.

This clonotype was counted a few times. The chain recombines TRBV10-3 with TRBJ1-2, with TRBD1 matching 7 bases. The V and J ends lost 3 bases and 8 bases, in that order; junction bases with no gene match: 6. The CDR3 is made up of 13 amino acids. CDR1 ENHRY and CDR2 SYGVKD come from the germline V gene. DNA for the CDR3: TGTGCCATCAGTGATGGGACAGTGGAAGGCTACACCTTC. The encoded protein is CAISDGTVEGYTF.

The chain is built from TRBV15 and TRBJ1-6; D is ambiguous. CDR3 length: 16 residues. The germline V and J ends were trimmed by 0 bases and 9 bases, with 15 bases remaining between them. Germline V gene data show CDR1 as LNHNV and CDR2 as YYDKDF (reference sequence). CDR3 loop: CATSRDLGRAGSPLHF. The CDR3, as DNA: TGTGCCACCAGCAGAGATCTCGGGCGGGCCGGTTCACCCCTCCACTTT.

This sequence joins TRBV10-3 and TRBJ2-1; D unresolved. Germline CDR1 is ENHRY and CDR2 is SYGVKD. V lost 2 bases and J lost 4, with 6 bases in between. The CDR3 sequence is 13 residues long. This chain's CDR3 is CAISETEYNEQFF. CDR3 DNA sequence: TGTGCCATCAGTGAGACAGAATACAATGAGCAGTTCTTC.

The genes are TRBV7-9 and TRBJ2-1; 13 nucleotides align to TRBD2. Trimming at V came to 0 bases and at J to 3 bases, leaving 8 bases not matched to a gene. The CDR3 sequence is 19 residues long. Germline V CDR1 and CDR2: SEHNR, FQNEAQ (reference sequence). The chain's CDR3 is CASSLALAGGLINYNEQFF. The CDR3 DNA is TGTGCCAGCAGCTTAGCACTAGCGGGGGGGCTTATCAACTACAATGAGCAGTTCTTC.